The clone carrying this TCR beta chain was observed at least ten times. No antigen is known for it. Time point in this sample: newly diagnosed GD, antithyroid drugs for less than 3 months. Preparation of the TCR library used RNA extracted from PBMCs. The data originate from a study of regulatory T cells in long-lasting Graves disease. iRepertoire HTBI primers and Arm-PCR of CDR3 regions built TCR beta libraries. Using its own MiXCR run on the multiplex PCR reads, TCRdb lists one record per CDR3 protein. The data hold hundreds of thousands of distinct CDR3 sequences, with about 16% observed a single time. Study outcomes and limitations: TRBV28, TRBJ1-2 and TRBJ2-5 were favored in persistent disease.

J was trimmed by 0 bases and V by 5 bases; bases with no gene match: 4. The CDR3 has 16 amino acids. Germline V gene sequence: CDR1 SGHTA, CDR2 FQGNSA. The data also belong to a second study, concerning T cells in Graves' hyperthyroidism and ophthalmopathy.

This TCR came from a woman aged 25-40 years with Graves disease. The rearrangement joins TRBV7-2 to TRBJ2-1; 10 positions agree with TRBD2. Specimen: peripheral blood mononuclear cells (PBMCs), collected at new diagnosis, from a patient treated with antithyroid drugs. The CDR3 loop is CASSVLAGSSYNEQFF. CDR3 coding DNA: TGTGCCAGCAGCGTACTAGCGGGAAGCTCCTACAATGAGCAGTTCTTC.